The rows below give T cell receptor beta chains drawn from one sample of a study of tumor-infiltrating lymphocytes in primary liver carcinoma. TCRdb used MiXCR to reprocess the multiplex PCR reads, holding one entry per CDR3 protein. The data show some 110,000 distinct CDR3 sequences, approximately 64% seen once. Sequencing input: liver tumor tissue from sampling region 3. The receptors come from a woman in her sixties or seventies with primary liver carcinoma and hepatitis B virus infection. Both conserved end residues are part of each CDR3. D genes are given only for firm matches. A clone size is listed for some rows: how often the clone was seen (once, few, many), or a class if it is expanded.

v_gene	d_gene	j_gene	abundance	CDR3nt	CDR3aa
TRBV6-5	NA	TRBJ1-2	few	TGTGTATGCTCGATCGGATCTGGTTTGATTCTCTTC	CVCSIGSGLILF
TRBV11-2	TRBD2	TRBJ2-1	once	TGTGTCAGCAGCTTAGAATCGGGCGGGAGGGCCTTGACCTACGATGAGCAGTTCTTC	CVSSLESGGRALTYDEQFF
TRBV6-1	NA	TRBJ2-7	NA	TGTGCCAGTACCCGGGAAGGGTATTCGCGCTACGAGCAGTACTTC	CASTREGYSRYEQYF
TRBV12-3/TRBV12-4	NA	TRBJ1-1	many	TGTGCCAGCAGTTTTAGACTGGGCACTGAAGCTTTCTTT	CASSFRLGTEAFF
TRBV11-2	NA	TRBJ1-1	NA	TGTGCCAGCAGACACGGGCTGAACACTGGAGCTTTCTTT	CASRHGLNTGAFF
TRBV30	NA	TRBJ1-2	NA	TGTGCCTTGAGTCAGTTTGGGGCACCAAAGAAGGGCTACACCTTC	CALSQFGAPKKGYTF
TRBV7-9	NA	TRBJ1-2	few	TGTGTCAGCAGCTTGGGGGATGGCTACACCTTC	CVSSLGDGYTF
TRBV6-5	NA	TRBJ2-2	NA	TGTGCCAGCAGTTGCGAGCCTACCGCGAATACCGGGGAGCTGTTTTTT	CASSCEPTANTGELFF
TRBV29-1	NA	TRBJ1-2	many	TGCAGCGCTACAGGGATGGGTGGCTACACCTTC	CSATGMGGYTF
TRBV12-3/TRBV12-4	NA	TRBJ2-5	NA	TGTGCCAGCAATTTGCATGGGTTGGAGGCCCAGTACTTC	CASNLHGLEAQYF
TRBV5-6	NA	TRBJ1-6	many	TGTGCCAGCAGCTTGGTTCCCAGCCCCCTCGGCGGTTCACCCCTCCACTTT	CASSLVPSPLGGSPLHF
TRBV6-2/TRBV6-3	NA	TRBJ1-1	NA	TGTGCCAGCAGTTACCCGAGGGCCCTCAACTCCAACACTGAAGCCTTCTTT	CASSYPRALNSNTEAFF
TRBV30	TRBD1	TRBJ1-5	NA	TGTGCCCTCTCCGGACAGGGGAATCAGCCCCAGCATTTT	CALSGQGNQPQHF
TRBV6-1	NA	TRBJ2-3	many	TGTGCCAGCAGTGAAACCTCGAGCACAGATACGCAGTATTTT	CASSETSSTDTQYF
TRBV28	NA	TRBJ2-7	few	TGTGCCAGCAGTTTCCTTGGGGTGGCGACTTTCGAGCAGTACTTC	CASSFLGVATFEQYF
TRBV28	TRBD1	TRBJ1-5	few	TGTGCCAGCAGTTTCTCTGAGGGGGCGTCCCAGCATTTT	CASSFSEGASQHF
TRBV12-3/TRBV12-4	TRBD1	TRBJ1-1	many	TGTGCCAGTACAGGGGGTCTGAACACTGAAGCTTTCTTT	CASTGGLNTEAFF